Listed below are T cell receptor beta chains from one sample, sequenced in a study of T cells in Graves' hyperthyroidism and ophthalmopathy. TCRdb independently ran MiXCR on the multiplex PCR reads; one entry per CDR3 protein. The table shows fewer than 600,000 distinct CDR3 sequences, with approximately 14% occurring only once. The sample was blood. These receptors were obtained from a woman aged 18-29 years with Graves' hyperthyroidism. The CDR3 runs from the conserved cysteine through the conserved F or W. A D gene is named only where the DNA matches it firmly. Size tells how often a clone was seen (once, few, many) or the class of an expanded clone, and some rows leave it out.

J gene: TRBJ2-3
V gene: TRBV3-1
clone size: many
D gene: NA
CDR3 DNA: TGTGCCAGCAGCCTAGCGGTAACCACAGATACGCAGTATTTT
CDR3 protein: CASSLAVTTDTQYF

J gene: TRBJ2-1
V gene: TRBV5-1
clone size: many
D gene: TRBD2
CDR3 DNA: TGCGCCAGCAGCCTGACTAGCGGGACGGTTGAGCAGTTCTTC
CDR3 protein: CASSLTSGTVEQFF

J gene: TRBJ1-2
V gene: TRBV5-1
clone size: many
D gene: TRBD1
CDR3 DNA: TGCGCCAGCAGCTTGGGCAGGGGGACTGGCTACACCTTC
CDR3 protein: CASSLGRGTGYTF

J gene: TRBJ2-5
V gene: TRBV20-1
clone size: many
D gene: NA
CDR3 DNA: TGCAGTGCTAGGGACCCAGGGGCGACCCAGTACTTC
CDR3 protein: CSARDPGATQYF

J gene: TRBJ1-1
V gene: TRBV4-1
clone size: NA
D gene: TRBD1
CDR3 DNA: TGCGCCAGCAGCCTGAGGAGGGGGCACGACACTGAAGCTTTCTTT
CDR3 protein: CASSLRRGHDTEAFF

J gene: TRBJ1-1
V gene: TRBV18
clone size: many
D gene: NA
CDR3 DNA: TGTGCCAGCTCACCCGAGTCGGATTGGGTGAACACTGAAGCTTTCTTT
CDR3 protein: CASSPESDWVNTEAFF

J gene: TRBJ2-3
V gene: TRBV7-3
clone size: many
D gene: NA
CDR3 DNA: TGTGCCAGCAGCCGCCGGGGCCCTAGCACAGATACGCAGTATTTT
CDR3 protein: CASSRRGPSTDTQYF

J gene: TRBJ2-1
V gene: TRBV30
clone size: few
D gene: TRBD2
CDR3 DNA: TGTGCCTGGAGTGTACTCGGCGGGAGTCTGAGTGAGCAGTTCTTC
CDR3 protein: CAWSVLGGSLSEQFF

J gene: TRBJ1-5
V gene: TRBV19
clone size: NA
D gene: TRBD1
CDR3 DNA: TGTGCCAGTAGTATAGTGGGGACAGCTAATCAGCCCCAGCATTTT
CDR3 protein: CASSIVGTANQPQHF

J gene: TRBJ2-5
V gene: TRBV30
clone size: NA
D gene: NA
CDR3 DNA: TGTGCCTGGAGTGTAGGGTACGAAGGCCAAGAGACCCAGTACTTC
CDR3 protein: CAWSVGYEGQETQYF

J gene: TRBJ1-1
V gene: TRBV7-9
clone size: NA
D gene: TRBD1
CDR3 DNA: TGTGCCAGCAGCTTTATGGGGACAGGAGAAGCTTTCTTT
CDR3 protein: CASSFMGTGEAFF

J gene: TRBJ2-7
V gene: TRBV12-3/TRBV12-4
clone size: NA
D gene: TRBD1
CDR3 DNA: TGTGCCAGCACCCGAAGGACAGGGGGCGAGCAGTACTTC
CDR3 protein: CASTRRTGGEQYF

J gene: TRBJ1-1
V gene: TRBV5-1
clone size: NA
D gene: TRBD1
CDR3 DNA: TGCGCCAGCAGCCTTTCGACAGGGGTCGGGACTGAAGCTTTCTTT
CDR3 protein: CASSLSTGVGTEAFF

J gene: TRBJ1-3
V gene: TRBV12-3/TRBV12-4
clone size: many
D gene: NA
CDR3 DNA: TGTGCCAGCAGTTTGTCCTCCTCTGGAAACACCATATATTTT
CDR3 protein: CASSLSSSGNTIYF

J gene: TRBJ1-1
V gene: TRBV9
clone size: many
D gene: NA
CDR3 DNA: TGTGCCAGCAGCGTAGTTGCAATTTCGAAAGCGGCTTTCTTT
CDR3 protein: CASSVVAISKAAFF

J gene: TRBJ2-7
V gene: TRBV19
clone size: NA
D gene: TRBD1
CDR3 DNA: TGTGCCAGTAGTGGGAAACCGTGGGGACAGGGATCCTACGAGCAGTACTTC
CDR3 protein: CASSGKPWGQGSYEQYF

J gene: TRBJ2-7
V gene: TRBV2
clone size: once
D gene: NA
CDR3 DNA: TGTGCCAGCAGACGAGAGGTTGGCGACGAGCAGTACTTC
CDR3 protein: CASRREVGDEQYF

J gene: TRBJ2-3
V gene: TRBV7-2
clone size: many
D gene: TRBD2
CDR3 DNA: TGTGCCAGCAGCTTACCCTTAACTAGCGGGAGGTCAGATACGCAGTATTTT
CDR3 protein: CASSLPLTSGRSDTQYF

J gene: TRBJ1-1
V gene: TRBV20-1
clone size: NA
D gene: NA
CDR3 DNA: TGCAGTGCTAGAGAGGCGCAGCCGAACACTGAAGGTTTCTTT
CDR3 protein: CSAREAQPNTEGFF

J gene: TRBJ2-2
V gene: TRBV28
clone size: once
D gene: NA
CDR3 DNA: NA
CDR3 protein: CASTDDRDEQYFGPGTGELFF

J gene: TRBJ2-7
V gene: TRBV20-1
clone size: many
D gene: NA
CDR3 DNA: TGCAGTGCTCACAAAACCTACGAGCAGTACTTC
CDR3 protein: CSAHKTYEQYF

J gene: TRBJ1-2
V gene: TRBV30
clone size: many
D gene: NA
CDR3 DNA: TGTGCCTGTTTAATGGGACGCCCCGGGGGATATGGCTACACCTTC
CDR3 protein: CACLMGRPGGYGYTF

J gene: TRBJ2-7
V gene: TRBV11-3
clone size: many
D gene: NA
CDR3 DNA: TGTGCCAGCAGCTTAGGTTTGGTCTACGAGCAGTACTTC
CDR3 protein: CASSLGLVYEQYF

J gene: TRBJ2-7
V gene: TRBV27
clone size: NA
D gene: TRBD2
CDR3 DNA: TGTGCCAGCAGTTTAAACGGGAGGGCCATAATGGGGGAGCAGTACTTC
CDR3 protein: CASSLNGRAIMGEQYF

J gene: TRBJ2-1
V gene: TRBV20-1
clone size: few
D gene: TRBD2
CDR3 DNA: TGCAGTGCTAGGAGCGGGACCCCCCTAAATGAGCAGTTCTTC
CDR3 protein: CSARSGTPLNEQFF

J gene: TRBJ1-4
V gene: TRBV2
clone size: many
D gene: NA
CDR3 DNA: TGTGCCAGCGCCCGGGGGGCTCAGAATGAAAAACTGTTTTTT
CDR3 protein: CASARGAQNEKLFF

J gene: TRBJ2-1
V gene: TRBV7-9
clone size: many
D gene: NA
CDR3 DNA: TGTGCCAGCAGCCCCAAGGCCAGGGTGGACTCCTACAATGAGCAGTTCTTC
CDR3 protein: CASSPKARVDSYNEQFF

J gene: TRBJ2-5
V gene: TRBV19
clone size: NA
D gene: NA
CDR3 DNA: TGTGCCAGTAGTACCCTCAGGTACGGATCCCAAGAGACCCAGTACTTC
CDR3 protein: CASSTLRYGSQETQYF

J gene: TRBJ1-2
V gene: TRBV20-1
clone size: many
D gene: NA
CDR3 DNA: TGCAGTGCTGGTCGCCTGGGAGGCCCTAACTATGGCTACACCTTC
CDR3 protein: CSAGRLGGPNYGYTF

J gene: TRBJ1-2
V gene: TRBV30
clone size: many
D gene: TRBD1
CDR3 DNA: TGTGCCTGGAGTACTCGAATCGGGACAGACTATGGCTACACCTTC
CDR3 protein: CAWSTRIGTDYGYTF

J gene: TRBJ2-3
V gene: TRBV9
clone size: few
D gene: NA
CDR3 DNA: TGTGCCAGCAGCGTATATACCCCGGGTACTAGCACAGATACGCAGTATTTT
CDR3 protein: CASSVYTPGTSTDTQYF

J gene: TRBJ2-3
V gene: TRBV11-2
clone size: many
D gene: TRBD2
CDR3 DNA: TGTGCCAGCAGCTTTGGGGGATTAGGAGCGGGAGTCGGGGATACGCAGTATTTT
CDR3 protein: CASSFGGLGAGVGDTQYF

J gene: TRBJ1-1
V gene: TRBV12-3/TRBV12-4
clone size: NA
D gene: NA
CDR3 DNA: TGTGCCACCTCCTCGGGTTGGACTGAAGCTTTCTTT
CDR3 protein: CATSSGWTEAFF

J gene: TRBJ1-6
V gene: TRBV3-1
clone size: many
D gene: NA
CDR3 DNA: TGTGCCAGCAGCCAAGGGGGGGGTCAGTCACCCCTCCACTTT
CDR3 protein: CASSQGGGQSPLHF

J gene: TRBJ1-4
V gene: TRBV11-2
clone size: NA
D gene: TRBD1
CDR3 DNA: TGTGCCAGCAGCTTAAATCACGGGACAGCCGAGAGTATTAATGAAAAACTGTTTTTT
CDR3 protein: CASSLNHGTAESINEKLFF

J gene: TRBJ2-1
V gene: TRBV4-2
clone size: many
D gene: TRBD1
CDR3 DNA: TGTGCCAGCAGCCAAGAAGGGTGGACAGGGGGGAATGAGCAGTTCTTC
CDR3 protein: CASSQEGWTGGNEQFF

J gene: TRBJ2-5
V gene: TRBV12-3/TRBV12-4
clone size: many
D gene: TRBD1
CDR3 DNA: TGTGCCAGCACCTCGGACAGGGGGGGGACCCAGTACTTC
CDR3 protein: CASTSDRGGTQYF

J gene: TRBJ2-1
V gene: TRBV20-1
clone size: many
D gene: TRBD2
CDR3 DNA: TGCAGTGCTCGTGGACTAGTAGACAATGAGCAGTTCTTC
CDR3 protein: CSARGLVDNEQFF

J gene: TRBJ2-3
V gene: TRBV6-1
clone size: few
D gene: TRBD1
CDR3 DNA: TGTGCCAGCTGCTGGACAGGGGGAATGAGCACAGATACGCAGTATTTT
CDR3 protein: CASCWTGGMSTDTQYF

J gene: TRBJ2-7
V gene: TRBV27
clone size: many
D gene: TRBD2
CDR3 DNA: TGTGCCAGCAGTTTATTGTCTCTAGCGGGAGCCGCCTACGAGCAGTACTTC
CDR3 protein: CASSLLSLAGAAYEQYF

J gene: TRBJ1-2
V gene: TRBV10-3
clone size: many
D gene: NA
CDR3 DNA: TGTGCCATCAGTGACGCAGGTGGCTACACCTTC
CDR3 protein: CAISDAGGYTF

J gene: TRBJ1-5
V gene: TRBV12-3/TRBV12-4
clone size: many
D gene: TRBD1
CDR3 DNA: TGTGCCAGCAGTTCAAGGACAGGGGGCCGTGATCAGCCCCAGCATTTT
CDR3 protein: CASSSRTGGRDQPQHF

J gene: TRBJ2-7
V gene: TRBV7-9
clone size: NA
D gene: TRBD2
CDR3 DNA: TGTGCCAGCAGCTTTTTGCGGGAGCCAGGAGAGCAGTACTTC
CDR3 protein: CASSFLREPGEQYF